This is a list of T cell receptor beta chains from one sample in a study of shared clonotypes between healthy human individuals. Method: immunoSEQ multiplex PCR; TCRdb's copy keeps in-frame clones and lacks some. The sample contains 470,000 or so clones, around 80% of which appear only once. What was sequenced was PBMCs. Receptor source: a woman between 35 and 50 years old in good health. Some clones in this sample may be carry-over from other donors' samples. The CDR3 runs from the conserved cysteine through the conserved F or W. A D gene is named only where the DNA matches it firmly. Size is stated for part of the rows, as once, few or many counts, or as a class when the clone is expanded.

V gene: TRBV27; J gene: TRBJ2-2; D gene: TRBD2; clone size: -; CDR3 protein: CASSLLAGGAGELFF; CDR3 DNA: TGTGCCAGCAGTTTACTAGCGGGAGGTGCCGGGGAGCTGTTTTTT
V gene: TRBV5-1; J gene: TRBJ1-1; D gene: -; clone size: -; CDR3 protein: CASSSLTTGSTEAFF; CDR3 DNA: TGCGCCAGCAGCTCTTTAACTACAGGGTCCACTGAAGCTTTCTTT
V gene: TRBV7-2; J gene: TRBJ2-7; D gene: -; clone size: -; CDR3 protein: CASSLVVNSGYEQYF; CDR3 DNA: TGTGCCAGCAGCTTAGTCGTAAATAGCGGATACGAGCAGTACTTC
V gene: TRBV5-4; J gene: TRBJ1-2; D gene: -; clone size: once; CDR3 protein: CASSHIPTGVMGYGYTF; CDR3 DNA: TGCGCCAGCAGCCACATCCCGACGGGGGTCATGGGGTATGGCTACACCTTC
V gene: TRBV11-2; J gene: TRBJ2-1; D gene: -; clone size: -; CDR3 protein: CASSRITGGTEQFF; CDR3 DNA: TGTGCCAGCAGCCGAATAACAGGAGGCACTGAGCAGTTCTTC
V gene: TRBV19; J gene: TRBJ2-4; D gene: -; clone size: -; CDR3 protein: CASSIDRQKNIQYF; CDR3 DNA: TGTGCCAGTAGTATAGATCGTCAGAAAAACATTCAGTACTTC
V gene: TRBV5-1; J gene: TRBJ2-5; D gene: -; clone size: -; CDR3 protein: CASSESPTTQETQYF; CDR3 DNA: TGCGCCAGCAGCGAATCCCCGACAACACAAGAGACCCAGTACTTC
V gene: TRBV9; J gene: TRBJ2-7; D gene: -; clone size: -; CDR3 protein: CASSVGPVSEQYF; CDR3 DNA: TGTGCCAGCAGCGTAGGACCAGTCAGCGAGCAGTACTTC
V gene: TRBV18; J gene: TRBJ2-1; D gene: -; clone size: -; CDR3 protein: CASSPAGVNEQFF; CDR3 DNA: TGTGCCAGCTCACCGGCAGGGGTGAATGAGCAGTTCTTC
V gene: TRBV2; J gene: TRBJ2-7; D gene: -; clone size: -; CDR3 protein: CASSGLRGPSYEQYF; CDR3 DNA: TGTGCCAGCAGTGGTCTCAGGGGACCCTCCTACGAGCAGTACTTC